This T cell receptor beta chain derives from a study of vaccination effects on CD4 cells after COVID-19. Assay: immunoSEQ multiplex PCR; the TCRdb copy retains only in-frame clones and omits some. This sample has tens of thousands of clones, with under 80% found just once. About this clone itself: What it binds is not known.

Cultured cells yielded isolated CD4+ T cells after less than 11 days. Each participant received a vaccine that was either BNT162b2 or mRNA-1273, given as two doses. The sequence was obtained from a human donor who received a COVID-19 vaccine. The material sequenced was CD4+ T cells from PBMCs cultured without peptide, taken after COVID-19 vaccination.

The CDR3 loop reads CASRGAGGQETQYF. In DNA form, the CDR3 reads TGTGCCAGCAGGGGTGCGGGGGGCCAAGAGACCCAGTACTTC. The chain has TRBV28 and TRBJ2-5; 8 positions agree with TRBD2. The CDR3 totals 14 residues. V was pared by 6 bases and J by 1 base, with 4 bases of the junction left unmatched. CDR1 and CDR2 from the germline V gene are MDHEN and SYDVKM.